This T cell receptor (beta chain) stems from a study of blood T cell repertoires in COVID-19. The wider study: Italy, Spain and the United States were the sources of the convalescent and acute COVID-19 samples. PBMCs, B-cell-depleted T cells, or T cells were the source of the cDNA or gDNA that made up the material.

Germline CDR1 reads LGHNA; CDR2 reads YNFKEQ. V shed 0 bases and J shed 4 bases, with 9 bases lying between them. The CDR3 covers 14 residues. Original data processing: How many nucleated cells were present was estimated from reference gene primer amplification. Here immunoSEQ multiplex PCR was the method, and the copy in TCRdb shows in-frame clones only, minus some. V and J calls and clone size follow that table, whereas D and trimming were derived from the DNA. Of more than 20,000 clones in the sample, over 70% were seen once. The TCR comes from a man between 45 and 60 years old with active or convalescent COVID-19. Sample: peripheral blood. The chain joins TRBV4-2 to TRBJ1-1; D is unclear. In DNA, the CDR3 is TGTGCCAGCAGCCAAGATATGGGGAGCACTGAAGCTTTCTTT. Encoded protein: CASSQDMGSTEAFF.